This T cell receptor beta chain was obtained from a study of blood T cell repertoires in COVID-19. Method: immunoSEQ multiplex PCR; TCRdb's copy keeps in-frame clones and lacks some. The sample lists approximately 120,000 clones; approximately 89% were seen once. This CDR3 is built from 14 residues. V shed 3 bases and J shed 5 bases, with 13 bases lying between them. Per germline, CDR1 MDHEN and CDR2 SYDVKM. The V gene is TRBV28, the J gene TRBJ2-5; possibly TRBD1 for D (6 bases). The sample was peripheral blood. This receptor was identified in a woman older than 75 with COVID-19, enrolled during active disease. CDR3 in DNA: TGTGCCAGCAGTTTGCCCCAGGGGCGTGAGACCCAGTACTTC. The encoded protein is CASSLPQGRETQYF.